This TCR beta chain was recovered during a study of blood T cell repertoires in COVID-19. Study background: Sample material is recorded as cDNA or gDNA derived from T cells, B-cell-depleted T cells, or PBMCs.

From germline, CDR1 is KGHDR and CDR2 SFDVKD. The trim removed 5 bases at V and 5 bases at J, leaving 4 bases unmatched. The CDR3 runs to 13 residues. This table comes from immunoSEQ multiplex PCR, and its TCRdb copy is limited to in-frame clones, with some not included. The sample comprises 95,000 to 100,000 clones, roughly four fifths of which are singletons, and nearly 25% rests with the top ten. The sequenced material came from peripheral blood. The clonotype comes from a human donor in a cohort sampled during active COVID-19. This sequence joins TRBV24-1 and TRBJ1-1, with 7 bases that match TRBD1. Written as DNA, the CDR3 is TGTGCCACCAGTGGTCCGACAGGGACTGAAGCTTTCTTT. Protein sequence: CATSGPTGTEAFF.